This T cell receptor beta chain was found in a study of shared clonotypes between healthy human individuals. Profiled with immunoSEQ multiplex PCR; TCRdb holds only in-frame clones, not every one. The table includes millions of clones, more than 80% detected once. CDR1 SGHTA and CDR2 FQGNSA come from the germline V gene. V lost 6 bases to trimming and J lost 6 bases, with 14 bases between them. The CDR3 covers 13 residues. Material: naive CD4+ T cells sorted from blood. Subset reported: CD45RA+ positively selected. The chain combines TRBV7-2 with TRBJ1-2; weak D call: TRBD1 (6 bases). This clonotype was sampled from a man aged 18 to 30 in good health. The CDR3 bases are TGTGCCAGCAGTACTGGGGGGCGGGATGGCTACACCTTC. Amino acid sequence: CASSTGGRDGYTF. Full variable domain (outside the CDR3, taken from reference TRBV7-2 and TRBJ1-2): GAGVSQSPSNKVTEKGKDVELRCDPISGHTALYWYRQSLGQGLEFLIYFQGNSAPDKSGLPSDRFSAERTGGSVSTLTIQRTQQEDSAVYLCASSTGGRDGYTFGSGTRLTVV.